This passage covers 17 T cell receptor beta chains from one sample sequenced in a study of T cell repertoires in cytomegalovirus infection (dated by TCRdb to about 2019). The run used an Illumina HiSeq 1500. TCRdb reanalyzed the raw reads on its own, using fastp at Q25 for trimming and MiXCR for clone calling, and kept in-frame beta chains. Every CDR3 protein is listed once, alongside the most common genes and DNA of its rows. The sample includes 300,000 or so distinct CDR3 sequences, with roughly 9.3% observed a single time. Around 2.4% of the sample is in the top ten clones. The specimen sequenced was PBMCs. The receptors derive from a human donor in good health (CMV status not recorded). Some clones in this sample may be carry-over from other donors' samples.

This rearrangement joins TRBV6-2 or TRBV6-3 to TRBJ1-2; D perhaps matches TRBD1 (6 bases). Germline CDR1 reads MNHEY; CDR2 reads SVGEGT. V was shortened by 6 bases and J by 7 bases, with 12 bases between the two germline ends. The CDR3 has 12 residues. As DNA, the CDR3 is TGTGCCAGCAGCCCCACAGGGTTTGGCTACACCTTC. Protein sequence: CASSPTGFGYTF.

There are a few counts of this clonotype. The chain links TRBV7-8 to TRBJ2-5; a possible D gene is TRBD1 (6 bases). V gave up 2 bases and J gave up 1 base, with 14 bases separating them. The CDR3 consists of 16 residues. Germline CDR1 is SGHVS and CDR2 is FQNEAQ. The CDR3 here is CASSLKTGRRQETQYF. The DNA for the CDR3 is TGTGCCAGCAGCTTAAAGACAGGAAGGCGCCAAGAGACCCAGTACTTC.

This clonotype appeared many times. The chain uses TRBV7-9 and TRBJ1-1, with TRBD1 matching over 7 bases. V gave up 3 bases and J gave up 11 bases; unmatched junction bases: 12. From germline, CDR1 is SEHNR and CDR2 FQNEAQ (reference sequence). CDR3 length equals 14 residues. DNA for the CDR3: TGTGCCAGCAGCTTTCGGAGGCAGGGGGAAAAGGCTTTCTTT. Its protein product is CASSFRRQGEKAFF.

The V and J genes are TRBV2 and TRBJ2-2, with D uncertain. The CDR3 loop spans 16 amino acids. The germline V and J ends were trimmed by 7 bases and 0 bases, with 15 bases remaining between them. Per germline, CDR1 SNHLY and CDR2 FYNNEI. CDR3 region: CASTAVVAANTGELFF. The CDR3 nucleotides read TGTGCCAGCACAGCAGTCGTGGCTGCGAACACCGGGGAGCTGTTTTTT.

This clonotype was seen many times. This chain uses TRBV7-2 with TRBJ2-3; 8 positions agree with TRBD2. Trimming took 5 bases from V and 0 from J; bases not matched to a gene: 7. Per germline, CDR1 SGHTA and CDR2 FQGNSA. The CDR3 sequence is 16 residues long. The CDR3 nucleotides are TGTGCCAGCAGCCGGAGGGCTAGCGGGAGCACAGATACGCAGTATTTT. Translating gives CASSRRASGSTDTQYF. The entire variable domain, with the rest obtained from reference TRBV7-2 and TRBJ2-3, is as follows: GAGVSQSPSNKVTEKGKDVELRCDPISGHTALYWYRQSLGQGLEFLIYFQGNSAPDKSGLPSDRFSAERTGGSVSTLTIQRTQQEDSAVYLCASSRRASGSTDTQYFGPGTRLTVL.

This clonotype showed up many times. The gene calls are TRBV7-6 and TRBJ2-1; unclear D gene. Germline CDR1 and CDR2: SGHVS and FNYEAQ. V was clipped by 8 bases and J by 10 bases, with 18 bases between them. The CDR3 totals 13 residues. The DNA of the CDR3 is TGTGCCAGCGGCGCGGAGCTCTATCAGGAGCAGTTCTTC. Translation: CASGAELYQEQFF.

This clonotype was observed at least ten times. This chain joins TRBV7-9 and TRBJ2-4, with a possible D match to TRBD2 (5 bases). Trimming removed 5 bases at V and 10 bases at J, with 9 bases between. The CDR3 has 11 amino acids. Per germline, CDR1 SEHNR and CDR2 FQNEAQ (reference sequence). The DNA for the CDR3 is TGTGCCAGCAGCGCCGGGGTGATTCAGTACTTC. Its protein is CASSAGVIQYF.

The chain couples TRBV20-1 to TRBJ1-6; 8 nucleotides agree with TRBD1. The CDR3 is 14 amino acids. The germline CDR1 and CDR2 sequences are DFQATT and SNEGSKA (reference sequence). V gave up 1 base and J gave up 9 bases; unmatched junction bases: 5. In DNA, the CDR3 is TGCAGTGCTAGAGTCAGGGGGCTAACTTCACCCCTCCACTTT. Translated: CSARVRGLTSPLHF.

This clonotype was observed a few times. The chain employs TRBV29-1 and TRBJ1-2; a weak D match, TRBD1 (6 bases). Germline V CDR1 and CDR2: SQVTM, ANQGSEA. Trimming pared 7 bases from V and 8 bases from J, leaving 14 bases between. The CDR3 has 11 residues. CDR3: CSAGGTRGYTF. CDR3 bases: TGCAGCGCTGGGGGGACACGGGGCTACACCTTC.

This clonotype was recorded many times. The V call is TRBV6-1, the J call TRBJ1-5; 9 bases are shared with TRBD1. The CDR3 runs to 15 residues. V dropped 5 bases and J dropped 5; count of bases not matched to a gene: 7. Germline lookup yields CDR1 MNHNS and CDR2 SASEGT. CDR3: CASSLTTGGDQPQHF. Written as DNA, the CDR3 is TGTGCCAGCAGTCTAACCACAGGGGGCGATCAGCCCCAGCATTTT.

Ten or more counts support this clonotype. The junction does not match germline at one end; this may be a read error. The chain combines TRBV7-2 with TRBJ2-1; 7 nucleotides agree with TRBD1. Germline lookup yields CDR1 SGHTA and CDR2 FQGNSA. CDR3 size: 11 residues. Here the CDR3 DNA reads TGTGCCAGCAGGTTAGGGGGCCCGGGGTTCTTC. As protein: CASRLGGPGFF.

Concerning this clonotype itself: A read error may explain this, as a much larger clone is one base away. This chain joins TRBV28 and TRBJ2-3; 9 nucleotides align to TRBD2. This CDR3 comprises 16 residues. Germline CDR1 is MDHEN and CDR2 is SYDVKM. This CDR3 is CACSLFSGGRTDTQYF. The CDR3 coding sequence is TGTGCCTGCAGTTTATTTAGCGGGGGACGCACAGATACGCAGTATTTT.

This clonotype was found a few times. V usage is TRBV7-3 and J usage is TRBJ1-1; D is unresolved. The CDR3 extends over 13 amino acids. Germline CDR1 is SGHTA and CDR2 is FQGTGA. Trimming removed 4 bases from V and 10 bases from J, with 16 bases in between. CDR3 coding DNA: TGTGCCAGCAGCTACAGAGGATCCCAGAGAGCTTTCTTT. Translating it yields CASSYRGSQRAFF.

The sample holds many counts of this clonotype. This sequence joins TRBV7-8 and TRBJ2-1, with TRBD1 matching 10 bases. There are 15 residues in the CDR3. The J segment lost 4 bases and the V segment lost 4 bases, leaving 4 bases of the junction unmatched. The germline gives CDR1 SGHVS, CDR2 FQNEAQ. CDR3 region: CASSSDRGRYNEQFF. DNA of the CDR3: TGTGCCAGCAGCTCTGACAGGGGGCGTTACAATGAGCAGTTCTTC.

This clonotype has at least ten counts. The chain links TRBV14 to TRBJ2-5, with D possibly matching TRBD2 (6 bases). CDR1 and CDR2 (germline): SGHDN, FVKESK. V gave up 3 bases and J gave up 4 bases, with 9 bases separating them. The CDR3 is 13 amino acids. DNA of the CDR3: TGTGCCAGCAGCCAGGGACTCCCAGAGACCCAGTACTTC. Amino acid sequence: CASSQGLPETQYF. The whole variable domain, remainder taken from reference TRBV14 and TRBJ2-5, is EAGVTQFPSHSVIEKGQTVTLRCDPISGHDNLYWYRRVMGKEIKFLLHFVKESKQDESGMPNNRFLAERTGGTYSTLKVQPAELEDSGVYFCASSQGLPETQYFGPGTRLLVL.

This clonotype was detected many times. The gene calls are TRBV20-1 and TRBJ1-1; D remains ambiguous. Germline V lookup: CDR1 DFQATT, CDR2 SNEGSKA (reference sequence). Trimming pared 3 bases from V and 1 base from J, leaving 6 bases between. The CDR3 spans 12 residues. Here the CDR3 reads CSASVANTEAFF. DNA for the CDR3: TGCAGTGCTAGTGTAGCGAACACTGAAGCTTTCTTT.

This clonotype has at least ten counts. The CDR3 loop reads CASSSKTGSGEAFF. The CDR3 coding sequence is TGTGCCAGCAGCTCTAAGACAGGGAGTGGTGAAGCTTTCTTT. V is TRBV5-5 and J is TRBJ1-1, with 7 bases matching TRBD1. With 3 bases clipped from V and 7 bases from J, the junction kept 9 bases outside the gene matches. CDR3 size: 14 residues. CDR1 is SGHKS and CDR2 is YYEKEE in the germline V gene (reference sequence).